This T cell receptor beta chain is drawn from a study of blood T cells in healthy people across ages. About the research overall: Researchers report that template switching captured about one barcoded beta molecule per two T cells. Whole-study findings and limits: Total diversity from one million sequenced T cells was likely underestimated.

Drawn from each donor were ten milliliters of peripheral blood. For the second PCR, which ran for roughly 6 to 11 cycles, a sample-barcoded 5' primer and a J-beta primer mix were used. Every sample returned 2.5 million or more CDR3-containing paired-end reads. TCRdb re-called the 5' RACE reads through MiXCR, storing one row per CDR3 protein. The sample records about 1.4 million distinct CDR3 sequences, 59% being singletons. Germline V gene data show CDR1 as SEHNR and CDR2 as FQNEAQ (reference sequence). V shed 3 bases, J shed 5 bases, and the junction held 21 bases outside the gene matches. This CDR3 contains 19 residues. On this clonotype: Its antigen is as yet unknown.

The clonotype comes from a man aged 18 to 35 in good health. The chain is built from TRBV7-9 and TRBJ2-5; TRBD1 matches 7 bases. The sequenced sample was blood. This chain's CDR3 is CASSFTPGTEGIGQETQYF. The CDR3 nucleotides read TGTGCCAGCAGCTTTACTCCCGGGACAGAGGGTATCGGACAGGAGACCCAGTACTTC.